In this sample, the clone carrying this T cell receptor (beta chain) turned up once. Its specificity is not known. Per the germline V gene, CDR1 is LGHNA and CDR2 is YNFKEQ. CDR3 size: 16 residues. Trimming removed 2 bases from V and 0 bases from J, with 10 bases in between. This sample was taken from a study of OX40 agonist ivuxolimab in advanced cancers. Study as a whole: Every 2 weeks, patients received ivuxolimab intravenously, dosed at 0.01 to 10 mg/kg. Study-level findings and limits: Some nonresponders also had low normalized T-cell clonal expansion. Clonal expansion from baseline to week 6 occurred in both CD4+ and CD8+ T cells. Averaged across samples, CD8+ T cells carried more expanded clones than CD4+ did.

The method was immunoSEQ multiplex PCR; TCRdb's version includes in-frame clones alone and lacks a portion of them. Here the sample spans 57,000 or so clones, approximately 80% being singletons. The rearrangement uses TRBV4-2 and TRBJ2-2, with D tentatively TRBD1 (5 bases). The source material was CD4+ or CD8+ T cells sorted from blood, sampled in a trial of the OX40 agonist ivuxolimab. The clonotype comes from an adult with an advanced solid tumor such as melanoma, head and neck, liver or kidney cancer. Here the CDR3 reads CASSQWGGSNTGELFF. Written as DNA, the CDR3 is TGTGCCAGCAGCCAATGGGGCGGATCGAACACCGGGGAGCTGTTTTTT.